This TCR beta chain appears in the sequencing data of a study of CD8 T cells in ankylosing spondylitis. The study's findings and limits: Earlier work had already found some motif variants in reactive arthritis synovial fluid and blood. Significant enrichment of disease-linked clones was reported in matched ankylosing spondylitis synovial fluid. What seemed typical of ankylosing spondylitis blood was a TCR beta motif built from fewer than ten highly homologous variants.

This CDR3 spans 13 amino acids. Germline lookup yields CDR1 SEHNR and CDR2 FQNEAQ (reference sequence). Losses at the gene ends were 3 bases for V and 6 bases for J; bases not matched to a gene: 2. This clonotype turned up a few times. Its antigen is not known. TCRdb independently ran MiXCR on the 5' RACE reads; one entry per CDR3 protein. The sample contains 300,000 to 400,000 distinct CDR3 sequences, roughly 14% of which appear only once. This TCR came from a male donor with ankylosing spondylitis or in good health (not recorded which). The material sequenced was blood, either unsorted or a sorted T cell fraction (not recorded which). This chain links TRBV7-9 with TRBJ1-2; TRBD1 agrees at 9 bases. The CDR3 sequence is CASSLGQGNGYTF. DNA for the CDR3: TGTGCCAGCAGCTTGGGACAGGGAAATGGCTACACCTTC.